This T cell receptor beta chain was profiled in a study of T cell clonotyping in hematopoietic cell transplantation. Profiled with immunoSEQ multiplex PCR; TCRdb holds only in-frame clones, not every one. Of about 38,000 clones in the sample, around 95% are singletons; the top ten hold around 1.5%. Time point defined: recipient sample about 28 days before transplant, after cytoreduction. Per the germline V gene, CDR1 is MRHNA and CDR2 is SNTAGT. Trimming shortened V by 3 bases and J by 2 bases, and 10 bases separated the two germline ends. CDR3 length: 14 amino acids. The input for sequencing was peripheral blood mononuclear cells, taken before stem cell transplant. V gene TRBV6-4 combines with J gene TRBJ1-2; D is perhaps TRBD1 (6 bases). The origin of this receptor is a man in his forties with chronic myeloid leukemia. Some clones in this sample may be carry-over from other donors' samples. CDR3 in amino acids: CASSEEGGNYGYTF. Written as DNA, the CDR3 is TGTGCCAGCAGTGAAGAGGGGGGCAACTATGGCTACACCTTC.